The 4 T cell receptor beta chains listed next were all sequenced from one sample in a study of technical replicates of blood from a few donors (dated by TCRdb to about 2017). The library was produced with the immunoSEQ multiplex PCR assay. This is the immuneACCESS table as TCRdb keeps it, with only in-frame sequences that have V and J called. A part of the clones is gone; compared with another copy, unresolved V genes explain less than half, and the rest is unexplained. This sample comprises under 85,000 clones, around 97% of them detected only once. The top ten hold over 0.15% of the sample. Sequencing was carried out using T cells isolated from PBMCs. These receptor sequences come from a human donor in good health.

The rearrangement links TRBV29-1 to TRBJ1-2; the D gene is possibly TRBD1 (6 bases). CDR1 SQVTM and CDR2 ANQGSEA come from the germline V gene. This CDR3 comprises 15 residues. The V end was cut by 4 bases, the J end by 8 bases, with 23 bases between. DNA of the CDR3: TGCAGCGTTGGGGCAACCGGGACATCTTTCTTAGGCTACACCTTC. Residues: CSVGATGTSFLGYTF. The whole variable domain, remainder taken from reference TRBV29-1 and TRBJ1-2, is SAVISQKPSRDICQRGTSLTIQCQVDSQVTMMFWYRQQPGQSLTLIATANQGSEATYESGFVIDKFPISRPNLTFSTLTVSNMSPEDSSIYLCSVGATGTSFLGYTFGSGTRLTVV.

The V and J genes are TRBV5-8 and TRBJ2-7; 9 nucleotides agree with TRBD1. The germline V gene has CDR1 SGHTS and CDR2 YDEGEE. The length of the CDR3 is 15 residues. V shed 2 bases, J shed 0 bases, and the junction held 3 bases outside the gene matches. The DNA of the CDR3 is TGTGCCAGCAGCTTTCCGGGACAGGGCTCCTACGAGCAGTACTTC. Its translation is CASSFPGQGSYEQYF. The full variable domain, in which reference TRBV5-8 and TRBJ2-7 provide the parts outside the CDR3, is EAGVTQSPTHLIKTRGQQATLRCSPISGHTSVYWYQQALGLGLQFLLWYDEGEERNRGNFPPRFSGRQFPNYSSELNVNALELEDSALYLCASSFPGQGSYEQYFGPGTRLTVT.

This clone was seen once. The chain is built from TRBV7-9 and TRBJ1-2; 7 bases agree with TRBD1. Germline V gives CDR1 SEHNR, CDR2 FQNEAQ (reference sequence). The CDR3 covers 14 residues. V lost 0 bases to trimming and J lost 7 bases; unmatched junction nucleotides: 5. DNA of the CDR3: TGTGCCAGCAGCTTAGCGGACAGGCGTTTTGGCTACACCTTC. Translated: CASSLADRRFGYTF.

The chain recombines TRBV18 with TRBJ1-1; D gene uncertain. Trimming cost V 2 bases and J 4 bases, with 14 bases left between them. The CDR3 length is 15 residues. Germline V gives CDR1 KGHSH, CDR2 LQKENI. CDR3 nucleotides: TGTGCCAGCTCACCAAGGAGTGACGAACGCACTGAAGCTTTCTTT. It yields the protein CASSPRSDERTEAFF. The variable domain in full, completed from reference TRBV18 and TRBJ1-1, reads NAGVMQNPRHLVRRRGQEARLRCSPMKGHSHVYWYRQLPEEGLKFMVYLQKENIIDESGMPKERFSAEFPKEGPSILRIQQVVRGDSAAYFCASSPRSDERTEAFFGQGTRLTVV.